This TCR beta chain is drawn from a study of CDR3 diversity in severe acne (dated 2019 in TCRdb). Here V drops 6 bases and J drops 3 bases, and the junction holds 10 bases not matched to any gene. The CDR1 and CDR2 encoded by the germline V gene (reference sequence) are DFQATT and SNEGSKA. There are 15 amino acids in the CDR3, from cysteine to phenylalanine inclusive. Only CDR3 DNA remains: 45 bases, in frame from the first base. The library was made by PCR. The sample was run on an Illumina HiSeq 2000. Starting from the raw public reads, TCRdb applied fastp trimming at Q25, assembled clones with MiXCR and retained in-frame beta chains. CDR3 protein duplicates are merged, each entry listing the most common genes and DNA. The sample table holds tens of thousands of distinct CDR3 sequences, of which 51% were seen once. The ten largest clones take up roughly an eighth of the sample. This clonotype came up a few times. Which antigen it targets is not known. No base quality values were provided; no much bigger clone lies one nucleotide off.

The sequencing input was blood. The sequence was obtained from a male donor in good health, without acne. The chain couples TRBV20-1 to TRBJ2-7; the central 11 bases match TRBD2. At the DNA level, the sequence is TGCAGTGCAACATCCGGGACTAGCGGCAGCTACGAGCAGTACTTC. This translates into CSATSGTSGSYEQYF.